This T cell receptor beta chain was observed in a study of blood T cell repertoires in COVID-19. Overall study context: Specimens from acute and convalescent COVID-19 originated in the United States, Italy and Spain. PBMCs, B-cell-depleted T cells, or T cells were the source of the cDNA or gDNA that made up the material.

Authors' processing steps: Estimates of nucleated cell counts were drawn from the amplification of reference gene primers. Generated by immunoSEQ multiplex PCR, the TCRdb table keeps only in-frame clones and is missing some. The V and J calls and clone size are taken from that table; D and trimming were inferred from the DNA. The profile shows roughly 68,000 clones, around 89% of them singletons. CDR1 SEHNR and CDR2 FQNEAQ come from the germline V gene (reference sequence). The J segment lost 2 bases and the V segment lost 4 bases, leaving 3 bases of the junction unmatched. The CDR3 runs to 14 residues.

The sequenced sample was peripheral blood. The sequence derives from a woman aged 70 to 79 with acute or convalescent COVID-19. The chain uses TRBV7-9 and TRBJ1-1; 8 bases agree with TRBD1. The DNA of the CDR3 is TGTGCCAGCAGCTACGCAGGGGGCAACACTGAAGCTTTCTTT. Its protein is CASSYAGGNTEAFF.